One and the same sample provided the 30 T cell receptor beta chains below, sequenced in a study of CXCR3-negative and CXCR3-positive naive CD8 T cells. UMI labels and 5' RACE were used to prepare the TRB cDNA libraries. TCRdb re-called the 5' RACE reads and catalogs CDR3 proteins one per entry, DNA excluded. The sample data list 41,000 or so distinct CDR3 sequences. The sample taken for sequencing was naive CXCR3- CD8+ T cells from blood. Regarding subset: CD45RO-CCR7+CD27+CD95- naive CD8+ T cells lacking CXCR3 (TNR3-). The receptor source for this set is a human donor in good health. Some clones in this sample may be carry-over from other donors' samples.

This chain links TRBV7-9 with TRBJ2-5. CDR3 size: 15 residues. Germline V gives CDR1 SEHNR, CDR2 FQNEAQ (reference sequence). CDR3 loop: CASSFGDRDQETQYF. Filled out from reference TRBV7-9 and TRBJ2-5, the complete variable domain reads DTGVSQNPRHKITKRGQNVTFRCDPISEHNRLYWYRQTLGQGPEFLTYFQNEAQLEKSRLLSDRFSAERPKGSFSTLEIQRTEQGDSAMYLCASSFGDRDQETQYFGPGTRLLVL.

The rearrangement links TRBV7-2 to TRBJ2-7; TCRdb's D call of TRBD2 is untestable without DNA. The CDR3 loop spans 13 amino acids. Per the germline V gene, CDR1 is SGHTA and CDR2 is FQGNSA. This chain's CDR3 is CASSSSSGYEQYF.

The V and J genes are TRBV15 and TRBJ2-1. CDR3 length equals 15 residues. CDR1 LNHNV and CDR2 YYDKDF come from the germline V gene (reference sequence). CDR3: CATSRQTDSYNEQFF.

This rearrangement joins TRBV7-3 to TRBJ2-2; TCRdb's assignment of TRBD2 cannot be checked, as there is no DNA. The CDR3 consists of 18 residues. In germline, CDR1 is SGHTA, CDR2 FQGTGA. The CDR3 spells CASSPATTGLLNTGELFF.

The V and J genes are TRBV25-1 and TRBJ2-1; TCRdb calls TRBD2, which cannot be checked without DNA. Germline values: CDR1 MGHDK, CDR2 SYGVNS. This CDR3 contains 19 residues. CDR3: CASSELGLAGLRSRNEQFF.

The chain joins TRBV10-1 to TRBJ2-7; lacking DNA, the TRBD1 call made by TCRdb goes unchecked. There are 13 residues in the CDR3. Germline V gene data show CDR1 as WNHNN and CDR2 as SYGVQD (reference sequence). The CDR3 loop is CASSRGPSYEQYF.

The V call is TRBV7-8, the J call TRBJ2-7; no DNA is available, so the TRBD1 call from TCRdb remains unchecked. The CDR3 runs to 18 residues. Looked up from germline, CDR1 is SGHVS and CDR2 is FQNEAQ. This chain's CDR3 is CASSRAKSTWDNTYEQYF.

The chain is built from TRBV20-1 and TRBJ1-2. CDR3 length equals 13 residues. Germline V CDR1 and CDR2: DFQATT, SNEGSKA (reference sequence). The CDR3 sequence is CSARGSFVDGYTF.

The genes are TRBV5-5 and TRBJ2-7; the TRBD1 assignment by TCRdb is unverifiable without DNA. Per the germline V gene, CDR1 is SGHKS and CDR2 is YYEKEE (reference sequence). The CDR3 covers 15 residues. The chain's CDR3 is CASSRSGTEAYEQYF.

CDR3 protein: CATSPHFGGSYNEQFF. This chain connects TRBV15 to TRBJ2-1; the D gene TCRdb calls, TRBD1, cannot be checked with no DNA. Germline V gives CDR1 LNHNV, CDR2 YYDKDF (reference sequence). The CDR3 is 16 amino acids.

J is TRBJ2-1 and V is TRBV27; lacking DNA, the TRBD2 call made by TCRdb goes unchecked. Germline V gene sequence: CDR1 MNHEY, CDR2 SMNVEV (reference sequence). This CDR3 is 14 amino acids long. The CDR3 spells CASASVLAANEQFF.

The chain is built from TRBV29-1 and TRBJ2-2; as DNA is missing, the TRBD1 call by TCRdb cannot be tested. In germline, CDR1 is SQVTM, CDR2 ANQGSEA. The CDR3 length is 13 residues. CDR3 sequence: CSVESRAAGELFF.

The chain recombines TRBV20-1 with TRBJ2-7; TCRdb's D gene call, TRBD1, goes unchecked for lack of DNA. The CDR3 is made up of 15 amino acids. Germline V lookup: CDR1 DFQATT, CDR2 SNEGSKA (reference sequence). The CDR3 sequence: CSARSGWTGGNEQYF.

This chain links TRBV20-1 with TRBJ2-2; TCRdb's D call of TRBD2 is untestable without DNA. The germline CDR1 and CDR2 sequences are DFQATT and SNEGSKA (reference sequence). The CDR3 totals 14 residues. CDR3 protein: CSASPWEGTGELFF.

The CDR3 loop is CASSFSYEQYF. This sequence joins TRBV28 and TRBJ2-7. The length of the CDR3 is 11 residues. Germline CDR1 is MDHEN and CDR2 is SYDVKM.

The J gene is TRBJ2-5, the V gene TRBV10-3; TCRdb outputs TRBD1, but without DNA this stays unchecked. The CDR3 has 20 residues. CDR1 ENHRY and CDR2 SYGVKD come from the germline V gene. The CDR3 spells CAISESLAGDRGVGRETQYF.

The genes are TRBV29-1 and TRBJ2-2. Germline V gene lookup returns CDR1 SQVTM and CDR2 ANQGSEA. CDR3 size: 12 residues. CDR3 residues: CSVYRNTGELFF.

The chain carries TRBV9 and TRBJ2-1. The CDR3 is 14 amino acids. Germline V lookup: CDR1 SGDLS, CDR2 YYNGEE. The CDR3 protein is CASSVGGRSNEQFF.

The V call is TRBV5-1, the J call TRBJ2-3; TCRdb names TRBD1, which stays unverified in the absence of DNA. The germline gives CDR1 SGHRS, CDR2 YFSETQ. The CDR3 totals 16 residues. This chain's CDR3 is CASSLDGQFGGDTQYF.

This chain links TRBV9 with TRBJ2-4. CDR3 length: 11 residues. Germline V gene data show CDR1 as SGDLS and CDR2 as YYNGEE. The CDR3 loop is CASSVEYIQYF.

The genes are TRBV10-3 and TRBJ2-2; as DNA is missing, the TRBD2 call by TCRdb cannot be tested. CDR3 size: 17 residues. Per the germline V gene, CDR1 is ENHRY and CDR2 is SYGVKD. The CDR3 is CAHAEVLKMVDTGELFF.

This sequence joins TRBV20-1 and TRBJ2-1; TCRdb names TRBD2, which stays unverified in the absence of DNA. Germline CDR1 reads DFQATT; CDR2 reads SNEGSKA (reference sequence). The CDR3 has 15 amino acids. CDR3 residues: CSAHSSGGSYNEQFF.

The chain links TRBV12-3 or TRBV12-4 to TRBJ1-1; TCRdb calls TRBD1, which cannot be checked without DNA. The CDR3 spans 15 residues. Here the CDR3 reads CASSSIKQGLPEAFF.

The V and J genes are TRBV28 and TRBJ2-5; checking the TCRdb D call of TRBD1 is not possible without DNA. This CDR3 spans 14 amino acids. Germline CDR1 is MDHEN and CDR2 is SYDVKM. CDR3 region: CASQGPRVTETQYF.

The chain uses TRBV13 and TRBJ2-5; TCRdb proposes TRBD2, but this gene call is untestable without DNA. This CDR3 contains 17 residues. The germline gives CDR1 PRHDT, CDR2 FYEKMQ (reference sequence). The CDR3 is CASSLASAGGAQETQYF. The variable domain in full, with the rest retrieved from reference TRBV13 and TRBJ2-5, is AAGVIQSPRHLIKEKRETATLKCYPIPRHDTVYWYQQGPGQDPQFLISFYEKMQSDKGSIPDRFSAQQFSDYHSELNMSSLELGDSALYFCASSLASAGGAQETQYFGPGTRLLVL.

This chain uses TRBV27 with TRBJ2-3; TCRdb outputs TRBD1, but without DNA this stays unchecked. Germline assignment: CDR1 MNHEY and CDR2 SMNVEV (reference sequence). This CDR3 has 14 residues. CDR3 sequence reads: CASTPGAYPDTQYF.

The rearrangement joins TRBV7-2 to TRBJ2-7; checking the TCRdb D call of TRBD1 is not possible without DNA. The CDR3 is 16 residues long. Germline CDR1 reads SGHTA; CDR2 reads FQGNSA. The CDR3 here is CASSSIQGAERYEQYF.

J is TRBJ2-7 and V is TRBV25-1. Germline assignment: CDR1 MGHDK and CDR2 SYGVNS. This CDR3 region has 13 residues. The chain's CDR3 is CASSGPHTYEQYF.

The rearrangement links TRBV29-1 to TRBJ1-2; with no DNA, the TCRdb D assignment of TRBD1 cannot be verified. The length of the CDR3 is 15 residues. Germline CDR1 is SQVTM and CDR2 is ANQGSEA. This chain's CDR3 is CSVEDQRTGLDGYTF.

The chain combines TRBV2 with TRBJ1-2; TCRdb outputs TRBD1, but without DNA this stays unchecked. The CDR3 runs to 16 residues. The V gene's germline CDR1 is SNHLY and CDR2 FYNNEI. CDR3 protein: CASSEKGKDRIYGYTF.